The following is a T cell receptor beta chain sequence with its context. CDR3 size: 16 residues. Between the trimmed V and J ends, which lost 3 bases and 0 bases, there was a span of 12 bases. The sample originates from a study of T cell repertoires in cytomegalovirus infection. From the reads, TCRdb called clonotypes with MiXCR, one entry per CDR3 protein. In the table there are about 530,000 distinct CDR3 sequences, about 26% of which are singletons. This chain joins TRBV12-3 or TRBV12-4 and TRBJ2-1; D is perhaps TRBD2 (5 bases). This clonotype was sampled from a human donor in good health (CMV status not recorded). Some clones in this sample may be carry-over from other donors' samples. The sample comprised PBMCs. The CDR3 DNA reads as TGTGCCAGCAGTTTCGGAAGCGGACGCTCCTACAATGAGCAGTTCTTC. It encodes CASSFGSGRSYNEQFF.